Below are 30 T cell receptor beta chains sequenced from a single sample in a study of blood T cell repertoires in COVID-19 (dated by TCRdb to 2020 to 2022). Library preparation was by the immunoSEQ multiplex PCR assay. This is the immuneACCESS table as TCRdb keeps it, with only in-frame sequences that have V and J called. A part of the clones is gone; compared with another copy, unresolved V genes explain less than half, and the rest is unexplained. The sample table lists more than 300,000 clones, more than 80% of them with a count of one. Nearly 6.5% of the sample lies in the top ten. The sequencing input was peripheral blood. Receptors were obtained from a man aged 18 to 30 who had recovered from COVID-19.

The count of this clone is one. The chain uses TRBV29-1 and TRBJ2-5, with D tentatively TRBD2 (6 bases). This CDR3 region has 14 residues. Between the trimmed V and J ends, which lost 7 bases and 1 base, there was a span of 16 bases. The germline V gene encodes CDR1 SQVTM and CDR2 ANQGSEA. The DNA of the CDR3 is TGCAGCGCTCACGCGGGGCAGGCCCAAGAGACCCAGTACTTC. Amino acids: CSAHAGQAQETQYF.

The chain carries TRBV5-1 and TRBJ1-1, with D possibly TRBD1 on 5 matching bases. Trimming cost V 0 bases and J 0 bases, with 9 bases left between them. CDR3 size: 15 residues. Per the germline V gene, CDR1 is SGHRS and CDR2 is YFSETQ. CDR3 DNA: TGCGCCAGCAGCTTGGGGGGCAGCATGAACACTGAAGCTTTCTTT. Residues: CASSLGGSMNTEAFF.

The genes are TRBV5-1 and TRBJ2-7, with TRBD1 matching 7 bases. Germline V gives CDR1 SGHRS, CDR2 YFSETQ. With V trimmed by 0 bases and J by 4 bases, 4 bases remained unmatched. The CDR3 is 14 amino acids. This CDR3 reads CASSLGDSIYEQYF. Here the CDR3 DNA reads TGCGCCAGCAGCTTGGGGGACAGCATATACGAGCAGTACTTC.

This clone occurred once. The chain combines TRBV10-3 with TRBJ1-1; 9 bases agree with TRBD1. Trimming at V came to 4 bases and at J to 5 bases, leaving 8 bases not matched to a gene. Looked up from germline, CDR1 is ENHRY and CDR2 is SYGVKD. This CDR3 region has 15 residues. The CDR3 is CAISGPGTGLTEAFF. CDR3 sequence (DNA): TGTGCCATCAGTGGACCGGGGACAGGGTTGACTGAAGCTTTCTTT.

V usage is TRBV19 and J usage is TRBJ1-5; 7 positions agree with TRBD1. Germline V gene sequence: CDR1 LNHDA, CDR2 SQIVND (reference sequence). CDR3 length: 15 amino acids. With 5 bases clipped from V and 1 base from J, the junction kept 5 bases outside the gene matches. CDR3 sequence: CASSLGGGSNQPQHF. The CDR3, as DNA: TGTGCCAGTAGTTTAGGGGGCGGCAGCAATCAGCCCCAGCATTTT.

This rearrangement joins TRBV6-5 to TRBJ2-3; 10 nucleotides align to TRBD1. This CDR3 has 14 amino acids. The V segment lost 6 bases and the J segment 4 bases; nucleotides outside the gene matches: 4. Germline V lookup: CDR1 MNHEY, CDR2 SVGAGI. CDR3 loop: CASRPGQGADTQYF. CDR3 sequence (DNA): TGTGCCAGCAGACCCGGACAGGGGGCAGATACGCAGTATTTT.

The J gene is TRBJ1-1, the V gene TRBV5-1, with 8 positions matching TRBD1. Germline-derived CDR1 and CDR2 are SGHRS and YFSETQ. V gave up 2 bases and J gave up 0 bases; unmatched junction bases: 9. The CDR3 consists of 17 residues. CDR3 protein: CASSLVGTGSMNTEAFF. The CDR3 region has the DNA TGCGCCAGCAGCTTAGTTGGGACAGGCTCCATGAACACTGAAGCTTTCTTT.

The CDR3 reads CASSDRLAGGGNIQYF. The CDR3 coding sequence is TGTGCCAGCAGTGATAGACTAGCGGGGGGAGGGAACATTCAGTACTTC. The rearrangement links TRBV2 to TRBJ2-4; 13 bases are shared with TRBD2. Germline V lookup: CDR1 SNHLY, CDR2 FYNNEI. CDR3 length: 16 amino acids. Trimming at V came to 3 bases and at J to 7 bases, leaving 6 bases not matched to a gene.

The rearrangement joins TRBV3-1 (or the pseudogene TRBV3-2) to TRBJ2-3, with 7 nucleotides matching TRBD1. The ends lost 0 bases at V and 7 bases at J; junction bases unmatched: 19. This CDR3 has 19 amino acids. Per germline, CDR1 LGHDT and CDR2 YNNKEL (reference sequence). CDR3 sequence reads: CASSQDPCSTGLFFNTQYF. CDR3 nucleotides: TGTGCCAGCAGCCAAGATCCCTGTTCGACAGGGCTCTTCTTTAATACGCAGTATTTT.

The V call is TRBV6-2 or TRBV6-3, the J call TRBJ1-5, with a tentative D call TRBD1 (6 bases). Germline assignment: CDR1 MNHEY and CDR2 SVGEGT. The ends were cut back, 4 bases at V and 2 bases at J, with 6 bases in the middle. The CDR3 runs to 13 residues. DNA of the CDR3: TGTGCCAGCAGTTCAGGGGGCAATCAGCCCCAGCATTTT. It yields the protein CASSSGGNQPQHF.

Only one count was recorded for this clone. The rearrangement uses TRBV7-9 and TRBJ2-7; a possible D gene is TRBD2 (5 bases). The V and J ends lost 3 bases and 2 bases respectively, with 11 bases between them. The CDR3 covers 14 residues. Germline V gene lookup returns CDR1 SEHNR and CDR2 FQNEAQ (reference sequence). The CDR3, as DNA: TGTGCCAGCAGCTTCGATAGCGTGGCCTACGAGCAGTACTTC. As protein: CASSFDSVAYEQYF.

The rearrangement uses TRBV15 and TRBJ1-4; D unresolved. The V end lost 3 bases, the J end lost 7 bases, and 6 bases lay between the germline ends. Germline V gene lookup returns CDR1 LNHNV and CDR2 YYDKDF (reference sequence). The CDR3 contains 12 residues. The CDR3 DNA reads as TGTGCCACCAGCAGGGGGAGTGAAAAACTGTTTTTT. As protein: CATSRGSEKLFF.

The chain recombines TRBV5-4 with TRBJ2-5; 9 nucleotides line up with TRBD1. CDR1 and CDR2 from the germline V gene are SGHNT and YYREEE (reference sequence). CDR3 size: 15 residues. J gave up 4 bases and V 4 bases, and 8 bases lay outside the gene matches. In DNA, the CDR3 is TGTGCCAGCAGCCCTAGGACAGGGGAGGGAGAGACCCAGTACTTC. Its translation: CASSPRTGEGETQYF.

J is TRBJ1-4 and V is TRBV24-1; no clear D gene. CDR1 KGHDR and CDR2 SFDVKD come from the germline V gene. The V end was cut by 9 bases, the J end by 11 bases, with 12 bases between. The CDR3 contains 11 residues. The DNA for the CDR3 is TGTGCCACCCATTACAAAAAGAAACTGTTTTTT. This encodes CATHYKKKLFF.

CDR3 in amino acids: CASSSREVYTF. CDR3 in DNA: TGTGCCAGCTCAAGCAGGGAGGTCTACACCTTC. V usage is TRBV5-4 and J usage is TRBJ1-2, with D possibly being TRBD1 (5 bases). V was clipped by 7 bases and J by 10 bases, with 14 bases between them. Germline V CDR1 and CDR2: SGHNT, YYREEE (reference sequence). This CDR3 comprises 11 residues. Looking up the rest from reference TRBV5-4 and TRBJ1-2 gives the full variable domain: ETGVTQSPTHLIKTRGQQVTLRCSSQSGHNTVSWYQQALGQGPQFIFQYYREEENGRGNFPPRFSGLQFPNYSSELNVNALELDDSALYLCASSSREVYTFGSGTRLTVV.

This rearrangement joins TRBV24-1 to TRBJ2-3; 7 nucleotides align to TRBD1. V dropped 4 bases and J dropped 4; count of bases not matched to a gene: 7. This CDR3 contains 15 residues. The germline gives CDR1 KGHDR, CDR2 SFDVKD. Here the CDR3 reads CATSEGGQAADTQYF. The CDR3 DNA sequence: TGTGCCACCAGTGAGGGCGGACAGGCGGCAGATACGCAGTATTTT.

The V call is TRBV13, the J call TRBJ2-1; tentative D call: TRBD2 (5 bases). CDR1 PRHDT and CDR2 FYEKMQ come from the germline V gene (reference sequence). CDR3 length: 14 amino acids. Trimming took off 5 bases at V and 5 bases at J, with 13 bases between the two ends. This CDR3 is CASSQDSPHNEQFF. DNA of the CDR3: TGTGCCAGCAGCCAGGACTCCCCCCACAATGAGCAGTTCTTC.

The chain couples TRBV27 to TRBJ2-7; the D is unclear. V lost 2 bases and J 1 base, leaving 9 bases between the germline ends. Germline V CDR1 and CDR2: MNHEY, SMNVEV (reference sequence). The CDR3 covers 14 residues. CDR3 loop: CASSLAAESYEQYF. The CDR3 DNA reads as TGTGCCAGCAGTTTAGCGGCAGAATCCTACGAGCAGTACTTC.

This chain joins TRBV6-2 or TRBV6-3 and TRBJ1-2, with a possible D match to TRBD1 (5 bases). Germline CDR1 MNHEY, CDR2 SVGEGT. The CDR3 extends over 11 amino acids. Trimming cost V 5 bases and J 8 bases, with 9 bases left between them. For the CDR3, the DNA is TGTGCCAGCAGTCCAGGGTTGGGCTACACCTTC. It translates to CASSPGLGYTF.

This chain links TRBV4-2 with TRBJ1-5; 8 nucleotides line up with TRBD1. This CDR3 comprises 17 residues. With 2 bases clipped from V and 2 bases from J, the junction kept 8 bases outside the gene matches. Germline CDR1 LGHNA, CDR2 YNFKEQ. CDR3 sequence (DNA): TGTGCCAGCAGCCAATATCTACAGGGGGACGGCAATCAGCCCCAGCATTTT. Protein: CASSQYLQGDGNQPQHF.

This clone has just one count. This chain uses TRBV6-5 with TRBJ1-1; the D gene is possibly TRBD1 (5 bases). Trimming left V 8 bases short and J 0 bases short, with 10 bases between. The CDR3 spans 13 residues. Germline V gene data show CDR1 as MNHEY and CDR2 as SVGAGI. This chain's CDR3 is CASVGGLNTEAFF. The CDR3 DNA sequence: TGTGCCAGCGTGGGGGGGTTGAACACTGAAGCTTTCTTT.

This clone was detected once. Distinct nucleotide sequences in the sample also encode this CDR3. CDR3 nucleotide sequence: TGTGCCAGCAGCCCGGGGATCTCCTACGAGCAGTACTTC. Translated: CASSPGISYEQYF. This chain joins TRBV6-5 and TRBJ2-7, with D perhaps TRBD2 (5 bases). Trimming took off 6 bases at V and 0 bases at J, with 9 bases between the two ends. Per the germline V gene, CDR1 is MNHEY and CDR2 is SVGAGI. This CDR3 has 13 residues.

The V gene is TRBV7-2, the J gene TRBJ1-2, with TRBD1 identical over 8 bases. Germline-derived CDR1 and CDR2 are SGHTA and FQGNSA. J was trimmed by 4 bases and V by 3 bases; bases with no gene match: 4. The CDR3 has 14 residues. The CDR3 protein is CASSLQGAGYGYTF. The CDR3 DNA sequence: TGTGCCAGCAGCTTGCAGGGGGCAGGCTATGGCTACACCTTC.

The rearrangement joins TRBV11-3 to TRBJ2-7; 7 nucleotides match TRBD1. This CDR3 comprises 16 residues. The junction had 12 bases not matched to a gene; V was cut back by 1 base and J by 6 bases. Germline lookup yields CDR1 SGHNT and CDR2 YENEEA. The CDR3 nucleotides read TGTGCCAGCAGCTTAGGGCCAGGGGGACCTTCCCCCGAGCAGTACTTC. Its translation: CASSLGPGGPSPEQYF. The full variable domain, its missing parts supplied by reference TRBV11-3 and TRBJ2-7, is EAGVVQSPRYKIIEKKQPVAFWCNPISGHNTLYWYLQNLGQGPELLIRYENEEAVDDSQLPKDRFSAERLKGVDSTLKIQPAELGDSAVYLCASSLGPGGPSPEQYFGPGTRLTVT.

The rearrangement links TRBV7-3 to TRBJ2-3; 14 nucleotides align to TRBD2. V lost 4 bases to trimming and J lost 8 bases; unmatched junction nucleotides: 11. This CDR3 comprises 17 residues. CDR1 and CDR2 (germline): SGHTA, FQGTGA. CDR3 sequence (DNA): TGTGCCAGCAGCTCCGGGGGACTAGCGGGAGCCTTAGGTACGCAGTATTTT. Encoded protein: CASSSGGLAGALGTQYF.

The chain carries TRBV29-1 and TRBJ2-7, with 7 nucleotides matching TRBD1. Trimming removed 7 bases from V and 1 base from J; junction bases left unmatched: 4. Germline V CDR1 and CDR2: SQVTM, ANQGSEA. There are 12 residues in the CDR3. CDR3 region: CSARDSSYEQYF. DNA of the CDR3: TGCAGCGCAAGGGACAGTTCCTACGAGCAGTACTTC.

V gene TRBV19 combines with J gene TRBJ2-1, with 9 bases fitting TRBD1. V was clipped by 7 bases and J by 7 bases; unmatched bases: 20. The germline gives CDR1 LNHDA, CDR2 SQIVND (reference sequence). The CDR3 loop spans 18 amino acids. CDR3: CASTPSETGTGSHNEQFF. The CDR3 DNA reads TGTGCCAGTACCCCCTCCGAGACCGGGACAGGGAGTCATAATGAGCAGTTCTTC. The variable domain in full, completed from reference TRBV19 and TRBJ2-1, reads DGGITQSPKYLFRKEGQNVTLSCEQNLNHDAMYWYRQDPGQGLRLIYYSQIVNDFQKGDIAEGYSVSREKKESFPLTVTSAQKNPTAFYLCASTPSETGTGSHNEQFFGPGTRLTVL.

CDR3 sequence reads: CASSLEVWDRGGEQYF. The CDR3 coding sequence is TGTGCCAGCAGCTTAGAAGTTTGGGACAGGGGCGGGGAGCAGTACTTC. The chain has TRBV7-2 and TRBJ2-7; 10 positions match TRBD1. The junction had 10 bases not matched to a gene; V was cut back by 1 base and J by 7 bases. Germline V gene sequence: CDR1 SGHTA, CDR2 FQGNSA. The CDR3 runs 16 residues.

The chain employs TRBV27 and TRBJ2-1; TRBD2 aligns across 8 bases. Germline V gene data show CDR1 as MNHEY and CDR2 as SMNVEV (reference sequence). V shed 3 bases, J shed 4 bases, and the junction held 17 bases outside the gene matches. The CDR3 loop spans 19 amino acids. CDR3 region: CASSLRPSGGRRLYNEQFF. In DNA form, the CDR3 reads TGTGCCAGCAGTTTGCGCCCAAGCGGGGGCCGCCGCCTTTACAATGAGCAGTTCTTC.

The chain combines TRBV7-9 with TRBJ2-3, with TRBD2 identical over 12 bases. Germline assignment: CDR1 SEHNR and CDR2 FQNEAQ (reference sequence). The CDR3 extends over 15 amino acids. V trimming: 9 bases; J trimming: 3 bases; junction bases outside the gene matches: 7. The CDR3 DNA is TGTGCCAGTATAAACGGACTAGCGGGGACAGATACGCAGTATTTT. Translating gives CASINGLAGTDTQYF.